Reported below is one T cell receptor beta chain. As yet, its antigen is unknown. Sequencing used immunoSEQ multiplex PCR; TCRdb keeps in-frame clones, though not all of them. The data contain 100,000 to 140,000 clones, around 91% of them singletons. The CDR3 extends over 15 amino acids. V trimming: 0 bases; J trimming: 5 bases; junction bases outside the gene matches: 7. CDR1 is LGHDT and CDR2 is YNNKEL in the germline V gene (reference sequence). This record belongs to a study of T cell responses to AZD1222 COVID-19 vaccine. Findings and limits, study-wide: After the peak T cell response, and only then, were repertoires sampled. Donor demographics were predominantly white British with a female majority; clonal diversity may be underestimated. Distributed over spike, vaccine-associated CD4 TCRs predominated at 160-218 and 743-854. Spike-specific TCR breadth and depth rose after two AZD1222 doses.

The TCR was taken from an adult in good health. The rearrangement joins TRBV3-1 (or the pseudogene TRBV3-2) to TRBJ2-7, with 7 positions matching TRBD1. The sequenced sample was peripheral blood, obtained on day 0 of AZD1222 vaccination. CDR3 sequence reads: CASSQDRDRYHEQYF. For the CDR3, the DNA is TGTGCCAGCAGCCAAGATCGGGACAGATATCACGAGCAGTACTTC.